This T cell receptor beta chain was captured by sequencing in a study of tumor and adjacent non-tumor tissue in lung cancer. With respect to this clonotype: At one boundary the junction diverges from the germline segment, which might be a read error.

CDR1 is SGHRS and CDR2 is YFSETQ in the germline V gene. This CDR3 spans 16 amino acids. The template was RNA from unsorted bulk tissue. The normal lung tissue was taken more than 3 cm from the tumor edge. A modified ARM-PCR protocol with three rounds of nested PCR amplified TCRbeta. Each CDR3 protein is one row after TCRdb ran MiXCR on the multiplex PCR reads. This sample has tens of thousands of distinct CDR3 sequences; about two thirds occur once, and the top ten carry about a quarter. Material for sequencing was distant non-tumor lung tissue. The V gene is TRBV5-1, the J gene TRBJ2-3; 7 bases match TRBD1. The sequence was collected from a woman in her 50s with non-small cell lung cancer. Here the CDR3 DNA reads TGCGCCAGCAGCTTGGCCAAGGGGGCCGGCACAGATACGCGGTATTTT. It codes for CASSLAKGAGTDTRYF.